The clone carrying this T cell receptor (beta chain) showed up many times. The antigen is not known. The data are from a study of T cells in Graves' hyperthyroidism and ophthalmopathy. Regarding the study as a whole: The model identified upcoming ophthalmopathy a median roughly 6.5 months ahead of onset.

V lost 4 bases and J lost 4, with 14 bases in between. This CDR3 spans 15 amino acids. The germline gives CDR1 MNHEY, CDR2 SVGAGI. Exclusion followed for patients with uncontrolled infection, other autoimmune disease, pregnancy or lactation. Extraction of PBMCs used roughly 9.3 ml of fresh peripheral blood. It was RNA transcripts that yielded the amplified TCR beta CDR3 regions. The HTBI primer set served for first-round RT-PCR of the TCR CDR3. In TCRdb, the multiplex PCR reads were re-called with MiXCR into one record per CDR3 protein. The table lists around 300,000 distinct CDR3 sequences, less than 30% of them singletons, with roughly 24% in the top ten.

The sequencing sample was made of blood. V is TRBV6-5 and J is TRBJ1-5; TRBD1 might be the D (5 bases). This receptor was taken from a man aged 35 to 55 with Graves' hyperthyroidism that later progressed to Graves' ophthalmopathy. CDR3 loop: CASSSGTGTNQPQHF. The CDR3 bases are TGTGCCAGCAGTTCCGGGACGGGGACGAATCAGCCCCAGCATTTT.